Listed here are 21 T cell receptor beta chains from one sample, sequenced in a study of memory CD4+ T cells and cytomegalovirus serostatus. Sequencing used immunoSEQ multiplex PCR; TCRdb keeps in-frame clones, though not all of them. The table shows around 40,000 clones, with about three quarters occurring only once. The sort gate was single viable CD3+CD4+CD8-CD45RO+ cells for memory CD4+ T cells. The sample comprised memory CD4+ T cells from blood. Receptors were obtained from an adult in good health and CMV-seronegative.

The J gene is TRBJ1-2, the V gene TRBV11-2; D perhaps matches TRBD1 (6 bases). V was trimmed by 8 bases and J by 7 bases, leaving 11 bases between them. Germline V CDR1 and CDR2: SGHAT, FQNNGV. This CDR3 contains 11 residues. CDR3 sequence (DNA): TGTGCCAGCCAACAGGGAGGTGGCTACACCTTC. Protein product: CASQQGGGYTF.

The CDR3 DNA reads as TGTGCCAGCAGCTTGGCGACAGGGGCACATTCACCCCTCCACTTT. Translation: CASSLATGAHSPLHF. This sequence joins TRBV7-9 and TRBJ1-6; TRBD1 aligns across 8 bases. Germline loops: CDR1 SEHNR, CDR2 FQNEAQ (reference sequence). V lost 3 bases to trimming and J lost 8 bases; unmatched junction nucleotides: 6. The CDR3 has 15 residues.

The CDR3 region is CASSTTGGVGAKNIQYF. The DNA of the CDR3 is TGTGCCAGCAGCACGACAGGGGGCGTCGGAGCCAAAAACATTCAGTACTTC. The gene calls are TRBV21-1 and TRBJ2-4; TRBD1 reflects the table's D call only, with no check against the DNA. TRBV21-1 is assigned pseudogene status. The CDR3 is made up of 17 amino acids.

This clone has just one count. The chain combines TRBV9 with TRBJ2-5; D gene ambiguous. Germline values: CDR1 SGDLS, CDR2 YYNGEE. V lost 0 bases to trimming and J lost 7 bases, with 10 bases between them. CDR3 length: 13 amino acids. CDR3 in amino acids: CASSVDAIGTQYF. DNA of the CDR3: TGTGCCAGCAGCGTAGATGCCATCGGGACCCAGTACTTC.

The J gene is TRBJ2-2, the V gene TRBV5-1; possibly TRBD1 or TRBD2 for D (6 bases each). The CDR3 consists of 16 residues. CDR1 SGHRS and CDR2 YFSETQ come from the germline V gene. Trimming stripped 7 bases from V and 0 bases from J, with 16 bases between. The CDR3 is CASGSIRGANTGELFF. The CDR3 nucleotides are TGCGCCAGCGGTTCCATAAGGGGGGCGAACACCGGGGAGCTGTTTTTT. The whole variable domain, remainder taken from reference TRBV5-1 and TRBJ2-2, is KAGVTQTPRYLIKTRGQQVTLSCSPISGHRSVSWYQQTPGQGLQFLFEYFSETQRNKGNFPGRFSGRQFSNSRSEMNVSTLELGDSALYLCASGSIRGANTGELFFGEGSRLTVL.

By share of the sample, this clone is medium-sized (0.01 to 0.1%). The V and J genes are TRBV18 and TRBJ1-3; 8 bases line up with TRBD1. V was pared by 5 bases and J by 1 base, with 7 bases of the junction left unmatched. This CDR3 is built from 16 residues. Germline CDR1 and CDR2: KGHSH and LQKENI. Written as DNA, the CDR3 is TGTGCCAGCTCAGAAGGGACAGGCGTATCTGGAAACACCATATATTTT. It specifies CASSEGTGVSGNTIYF.

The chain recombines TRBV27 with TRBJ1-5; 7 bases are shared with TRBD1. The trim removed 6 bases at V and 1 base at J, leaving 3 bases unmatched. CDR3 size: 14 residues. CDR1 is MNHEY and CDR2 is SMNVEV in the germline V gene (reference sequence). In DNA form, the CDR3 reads TGTGCCAGCAGCCCACAGGGGAGCAATCAGCCCCAGCATTTT. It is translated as CASSPQGSNQPQHF.

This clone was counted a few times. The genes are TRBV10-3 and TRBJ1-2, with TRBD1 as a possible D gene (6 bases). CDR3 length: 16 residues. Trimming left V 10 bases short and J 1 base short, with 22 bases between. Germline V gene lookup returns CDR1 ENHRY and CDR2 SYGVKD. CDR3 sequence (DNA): TGTGCCACCCAGGACAGCGCCCTCGGGGGTAACTATGGCTACACCTTC. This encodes CATQDSALGGNYGYTF.

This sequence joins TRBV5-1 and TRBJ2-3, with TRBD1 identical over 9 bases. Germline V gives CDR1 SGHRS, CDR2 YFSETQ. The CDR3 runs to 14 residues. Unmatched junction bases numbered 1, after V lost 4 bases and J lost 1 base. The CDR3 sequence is CASSRDRGTDTQYF. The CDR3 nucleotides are TGCGCCAGCAGCAGGGACAGGGGCACAGATACGCAGTATTTT.

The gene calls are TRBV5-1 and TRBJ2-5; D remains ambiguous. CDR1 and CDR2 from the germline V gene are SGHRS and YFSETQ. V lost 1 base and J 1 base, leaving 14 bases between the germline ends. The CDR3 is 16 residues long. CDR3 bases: TGCGCCAGCAGCTTGCGCGAGGCTGGCGGCCAAGAGACCCAGTACTTC. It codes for CASSLREAGGQETQYF.

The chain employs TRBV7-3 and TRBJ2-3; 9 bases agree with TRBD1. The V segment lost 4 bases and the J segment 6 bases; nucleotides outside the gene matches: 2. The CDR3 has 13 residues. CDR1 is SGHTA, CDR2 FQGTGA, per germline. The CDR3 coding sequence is TGTGCCAGCAGCTCTACAGGGGGCGATACGCAGTATTTT. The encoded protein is CASSSTGGDTQYF.

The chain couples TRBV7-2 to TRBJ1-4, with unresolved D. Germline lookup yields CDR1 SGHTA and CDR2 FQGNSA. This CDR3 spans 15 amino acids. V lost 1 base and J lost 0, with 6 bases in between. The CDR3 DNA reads TGTGCCAGCAGCTTAGACCGTGCAACTAATGAAAAACTGTTTTTT. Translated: CASSLDRATNEKLFF. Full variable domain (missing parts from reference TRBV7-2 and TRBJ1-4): GAGVSQSPSNKVTEKGKDVELRCDPISGHTALYWYRQSLGQGLEFLIYFQGNSAPDKSGLPSDRFSAERTGGSVSTLTIQRTQQEDSAVYLCASSLDRATNEKLFFGSGTQLSVL.

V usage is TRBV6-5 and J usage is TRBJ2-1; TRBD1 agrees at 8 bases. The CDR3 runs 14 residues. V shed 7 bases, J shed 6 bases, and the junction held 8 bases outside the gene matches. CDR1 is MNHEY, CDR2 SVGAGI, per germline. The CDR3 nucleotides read TGTGCCAGCACCCGGACAGGGTACCCCAATGAGCAGTTCTTC. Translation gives CASTRTGYPNEQFF.

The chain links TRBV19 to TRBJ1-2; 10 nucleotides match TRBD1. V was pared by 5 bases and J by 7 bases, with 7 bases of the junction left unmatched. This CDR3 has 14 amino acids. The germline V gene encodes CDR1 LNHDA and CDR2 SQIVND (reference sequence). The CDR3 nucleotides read TGTGCCAGTAGTTCATCGGGACAGGGGTTTGGCTACACCTTC. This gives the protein CASSSSGQGFGYTF.

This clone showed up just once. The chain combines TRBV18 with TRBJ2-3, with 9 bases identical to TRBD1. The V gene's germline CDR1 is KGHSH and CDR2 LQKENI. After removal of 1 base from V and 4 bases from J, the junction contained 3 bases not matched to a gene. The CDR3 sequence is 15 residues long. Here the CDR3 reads CASSPRDRAPDTQYF. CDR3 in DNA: TGTGCCAGCTCACCACGGGACAGGGCCCCAGATACGCAGTATTTT.

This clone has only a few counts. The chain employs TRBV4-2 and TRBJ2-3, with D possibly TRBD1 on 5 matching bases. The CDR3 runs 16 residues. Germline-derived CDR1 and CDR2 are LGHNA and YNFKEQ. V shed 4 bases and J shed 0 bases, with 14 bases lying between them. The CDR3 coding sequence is TGTGCCAGCAGCCTTGACGCGGACACCAGCACAGATACGCAGTATTTT. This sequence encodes CASSLDADTSTDTQYF.

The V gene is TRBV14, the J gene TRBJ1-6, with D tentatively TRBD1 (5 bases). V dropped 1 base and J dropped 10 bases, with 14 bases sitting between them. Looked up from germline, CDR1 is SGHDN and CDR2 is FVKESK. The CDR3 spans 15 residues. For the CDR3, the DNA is TGTGCCAGCAGCCAAGGGGTGGGGCTGGGATCACCCCTCCACTTT. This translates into CASSQGVGLGSPLHF.

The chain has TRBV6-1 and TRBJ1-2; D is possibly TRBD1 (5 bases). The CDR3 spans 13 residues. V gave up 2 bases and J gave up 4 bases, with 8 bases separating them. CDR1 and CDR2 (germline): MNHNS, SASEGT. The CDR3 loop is CASSESGTYGYTF. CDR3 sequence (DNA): TGTGCCAGCAGTGAAAGTGGGACCTATGGCTACACCTTC.

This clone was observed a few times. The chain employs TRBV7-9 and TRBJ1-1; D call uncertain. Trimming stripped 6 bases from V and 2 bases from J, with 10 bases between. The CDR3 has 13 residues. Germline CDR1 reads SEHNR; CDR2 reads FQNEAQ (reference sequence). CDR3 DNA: TGTGCCAGCAGTCCAGTTGTAAACACTGAAGCTTTCTTT. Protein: CASSPVVNTEAFF.

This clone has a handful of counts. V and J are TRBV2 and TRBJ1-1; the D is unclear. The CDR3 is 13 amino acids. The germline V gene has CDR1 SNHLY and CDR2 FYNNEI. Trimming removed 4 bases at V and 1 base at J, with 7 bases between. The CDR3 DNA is TGTGCCAGCAGTGGATTGGGGAACACTGAAGCTTTCTTT. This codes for CASSGLGNTEAFF.

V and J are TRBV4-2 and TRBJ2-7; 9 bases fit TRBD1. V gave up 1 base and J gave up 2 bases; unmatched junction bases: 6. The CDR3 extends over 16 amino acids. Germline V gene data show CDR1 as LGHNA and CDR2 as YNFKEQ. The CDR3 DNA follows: TGTGCCAGCAGCCAAGCATCGGGACAGGGCACCTACGAGCAGTACTTC. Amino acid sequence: CASSQASGQGTYEQYF.